This entry lists 7 T cell receptor beta chains sequenced from one sample in a study of tumor and adjacent non-tumor tissue in lung cancer. RNA was extracted from bulk tissue without any cell sorting. TCRbeta libraries were built with three rounds of nested PCR, modified from ARM-PCR. Using its own MiXCR run on the multiplex PCR reads, TCRdb lists one record per CDR3 protein. The repertoire holds under 150,000 distinct CDR3 sequences, with approximately 72% as singletons. What was sequenced was lung tumor tissue. Receptors originate from a man aged 60 to 75 with small cell lung cancer.

Note on this clonotype: Given a much more abundant clone one base away, this may be a read error. Likely a read error: the CDR3 ends without its conserved phenylalanine or tryptophan. The chain carries TRBV20-1 and TRBJ2-1, with 15 nucleotides matching TRBD2. V trimming: 5 bases; J trimming: 7 bases; junction bases outside the gene matches: 12. The germline V gene encodes CDR1 DFQATT and CDR2 SNEGSKA (reference sequence). The CDR3 is made up of 17 amino acids. The CDR3 nucleotides are TGCAGTGCTCCCCCAGGACTAGCGGGAGGGCCACGGAATGAGCAGTTCTTG. Translated: CSAPPGLAGGPRNEQFL.

In regard to this clonotype: An end of the junction differs from the germline gene, which may be a read error. The chain carries TRBV29-1 and TRBJ2-1; 9 bases fit TRBD2. In germline, CDR1 is SQVTM, CDR2 ANQGSEA. CDR3 size: 15 residues. DNA of the CDR3: TGCAGCGTCACCTTGATTAGCGGGAGAGACAATCAGCAGTTCTTC. It translates to CSVTLISGRDNQQFF.

This clonotype was recorded a few times. CDR3 bases: TGTGCCAGCAAACCCCAGAGTAATGAAAAACTGTTTTTT. Its translation is CASKPQSNEKLFF. The chain recombines TRBV28 with TRBJ1-4; D remains ambiguous. Trimming took 7 bases from V and 4 from J, leaving 10 bases between them. From germline, CDR1 is MDHEN and CDR2 SYDVKM. This CDR3 is built from 13 residues.

This clonotype is termed medium-sized. The chain has TRBV6-5 and TRBJ2-1; D may correspond to TRBD1 or TRBD2 (5 bases each). V lost 7 bases, J lost 5 bases, and 21 bases lay in between. This CDR3 comprises 16 residues. Germline assignment: CDR1 MNHEY and CDR2 SVGAGI. Here the CDR3 DNA reads TGTGCCAGCACCTTAATGGGCCTCGGGACCGACAATGAGCAGTTCTTC. Amino acid sequence: CASTLMGLGTDNEQFF.

As for this clonotype: As the CDR3 is not closed by the conserved phenylalanine or tryptophan, this likely results from a read error. The genes are TRBV10-3 and TRBJ1-2; D not resolved. CDR3 length: 15 amino acids. V gave up 3 bases and J gave up 6 bases, with 17 bases separating them. Germline V gene sequence: CDR1 ENHRY, CDR2 SYGVKD. As DNA, the CDR3 is TGTGCCATCAGTGACTCGGACCGCAGGAGTGATGGCTACACCCTC. Protein: CAISDSDRRSDGYTL.

A single count supports this clonotype. The V call is TRBV11-1, the J call TRBJ2-5; perhaps TRBD2 as D (6 bases). The CDR3 has 12 amino acids. V was pared by 8 bases and J by 4 bases, with 11 bases between. From germline, CDR1 is SGHAT and CDR2 FQDESV (reference sequence). The CDR3 region has the DNA TGTGCCAGCCGGGGGTACCTAGAGACCCAGTACTTC. As protein: CASRGYLETQYF.

This chain links TRBV29-1 with TRBJ2-6; the D call may be TRBD1 or TRBD2 (5 bases each). The CDR3 covers 15 residues. V lost 4 bases and J lost 1, with 11 bases in between. Germline CDR1 reads SQVTM; CDR2 reads ANQGSEA. This chain's CDR3 is CSVGGDSSGANVLTF. The CDR3 nucleotides are TGCAGCGTTGGAGGGGATTCATCTGGGGCCAACGTCCTGACTTTC.